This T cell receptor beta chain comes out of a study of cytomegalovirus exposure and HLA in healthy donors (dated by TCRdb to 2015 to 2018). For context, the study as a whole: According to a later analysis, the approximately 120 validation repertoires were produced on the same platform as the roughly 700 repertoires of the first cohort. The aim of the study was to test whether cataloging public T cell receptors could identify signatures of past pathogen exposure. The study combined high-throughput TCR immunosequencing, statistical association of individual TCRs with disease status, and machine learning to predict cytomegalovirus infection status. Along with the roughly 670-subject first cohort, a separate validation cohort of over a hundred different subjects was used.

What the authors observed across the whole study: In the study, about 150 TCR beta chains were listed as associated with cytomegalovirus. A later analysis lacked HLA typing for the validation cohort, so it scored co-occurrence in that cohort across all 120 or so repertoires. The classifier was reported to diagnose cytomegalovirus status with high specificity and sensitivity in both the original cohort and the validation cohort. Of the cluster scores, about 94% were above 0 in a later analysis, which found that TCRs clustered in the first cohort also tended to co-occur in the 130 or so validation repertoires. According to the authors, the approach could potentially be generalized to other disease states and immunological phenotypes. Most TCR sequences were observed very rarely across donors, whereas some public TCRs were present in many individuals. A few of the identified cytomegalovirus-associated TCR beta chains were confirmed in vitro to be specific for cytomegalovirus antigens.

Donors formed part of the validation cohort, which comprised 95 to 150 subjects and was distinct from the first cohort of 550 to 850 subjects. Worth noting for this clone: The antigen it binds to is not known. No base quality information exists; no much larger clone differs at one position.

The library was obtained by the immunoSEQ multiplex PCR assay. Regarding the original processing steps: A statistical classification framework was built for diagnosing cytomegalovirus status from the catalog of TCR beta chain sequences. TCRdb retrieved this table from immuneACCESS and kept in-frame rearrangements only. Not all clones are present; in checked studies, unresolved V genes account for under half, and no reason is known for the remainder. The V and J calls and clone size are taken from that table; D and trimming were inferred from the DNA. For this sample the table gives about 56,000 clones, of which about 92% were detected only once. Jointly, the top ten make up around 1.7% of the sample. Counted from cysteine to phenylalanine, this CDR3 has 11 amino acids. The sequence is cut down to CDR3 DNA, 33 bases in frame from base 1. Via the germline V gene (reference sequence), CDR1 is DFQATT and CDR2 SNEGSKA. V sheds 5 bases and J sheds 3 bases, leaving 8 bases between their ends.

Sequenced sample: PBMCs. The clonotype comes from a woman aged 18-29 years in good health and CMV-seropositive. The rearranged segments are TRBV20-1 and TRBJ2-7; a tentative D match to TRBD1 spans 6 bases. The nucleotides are TGCAGTGCTCGGGACATCTACGAGCAGTACTTC. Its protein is CSARDIYEQYF.